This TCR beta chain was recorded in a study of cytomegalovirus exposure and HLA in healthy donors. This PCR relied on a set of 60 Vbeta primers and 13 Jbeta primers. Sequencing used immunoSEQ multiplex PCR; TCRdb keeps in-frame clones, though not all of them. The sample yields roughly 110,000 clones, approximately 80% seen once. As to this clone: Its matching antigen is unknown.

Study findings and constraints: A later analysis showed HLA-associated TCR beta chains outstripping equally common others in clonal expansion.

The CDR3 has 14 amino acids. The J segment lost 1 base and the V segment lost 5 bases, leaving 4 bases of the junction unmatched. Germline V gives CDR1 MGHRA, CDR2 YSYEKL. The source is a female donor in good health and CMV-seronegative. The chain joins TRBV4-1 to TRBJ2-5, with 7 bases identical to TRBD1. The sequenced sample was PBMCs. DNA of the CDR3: TGCGCCAGCAGCGGCCGGGACAGCCAAGAGACCCAGTACTTC. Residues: CASSGRDSQETQYF.